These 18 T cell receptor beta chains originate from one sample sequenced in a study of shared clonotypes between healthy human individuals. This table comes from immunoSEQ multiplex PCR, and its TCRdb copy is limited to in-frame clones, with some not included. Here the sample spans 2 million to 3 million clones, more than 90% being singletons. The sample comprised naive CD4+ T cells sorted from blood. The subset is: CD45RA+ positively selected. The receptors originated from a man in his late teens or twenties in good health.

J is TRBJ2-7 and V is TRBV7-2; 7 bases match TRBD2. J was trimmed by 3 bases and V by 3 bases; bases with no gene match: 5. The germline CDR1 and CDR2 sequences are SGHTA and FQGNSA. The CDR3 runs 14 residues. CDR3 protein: CASSLSAGDYEQYF. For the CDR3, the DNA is TGTGCCAGCAGCTTGTCGGCGGGGGACTACGAGCAGTACTTC. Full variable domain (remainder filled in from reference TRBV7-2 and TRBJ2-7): GAGVSQSPSNKVTEKGKDVELRCDPISGHTALYWYRQSLGQGLEFLIYFQGNSAPDKSGLPSDRFSAERTGGSVSTLTIQRTQQEDSAVYLCASSLSAGDYEQYFGPGTRLTVT.

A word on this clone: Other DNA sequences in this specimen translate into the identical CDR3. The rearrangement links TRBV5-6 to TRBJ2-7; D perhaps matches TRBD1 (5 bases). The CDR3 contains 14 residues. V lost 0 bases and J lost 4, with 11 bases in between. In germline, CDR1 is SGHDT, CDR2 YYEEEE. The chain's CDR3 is CASSLGQGRYEQYF. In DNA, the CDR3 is TGTGCCAGCAGCTTGGGGCAGGGAAGGTACGAGCAGTACTTC.

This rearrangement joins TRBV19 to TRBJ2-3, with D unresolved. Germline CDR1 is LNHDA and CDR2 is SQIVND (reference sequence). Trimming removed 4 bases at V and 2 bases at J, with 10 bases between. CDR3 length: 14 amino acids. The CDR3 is CASSKLISTDTQYF. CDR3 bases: TGTGCCAGTAGTAAACTAATTTCCACAGATACGCAGTATTTT.

The DNA of the CDR3 is TGTGCCAGCAGTCCCACCTGGAGTTATGGGACTGAAGCTTTCTTT. Protein sequence: CASSPTWSYGTEAFF. The V and J genes are TRBV28 and TRBJ1-1; no clear D gene. Germline loops: CDR1 MDHEN, CDR2 SYDVKM. V was shortened by 5 bases and J by 5 bases, with 18 bases between the two germline ends. This CDR3 contains 15 residues. The full variable domain, rest sourced from reference TRBV28 and TRBJ1-1, is DVKVTQSSRYLVKRTGEKVFLECVQDMDHENMFWYRQDPGLGLRLIYFSYDVKMKEKGDIPEGYSVSREKKERFSLILESASTNQTSMYLCASSPTWSYGTEAFFGQGTRLTVV.

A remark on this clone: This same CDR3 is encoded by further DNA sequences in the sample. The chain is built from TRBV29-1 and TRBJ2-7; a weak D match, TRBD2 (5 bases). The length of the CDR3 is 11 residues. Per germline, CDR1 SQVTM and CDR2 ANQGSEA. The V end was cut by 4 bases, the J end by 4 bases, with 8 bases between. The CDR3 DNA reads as TGCAGCGTTGTACGGGGTTACGAGCAGTACTTC. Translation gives CSVVRGYEQYF.

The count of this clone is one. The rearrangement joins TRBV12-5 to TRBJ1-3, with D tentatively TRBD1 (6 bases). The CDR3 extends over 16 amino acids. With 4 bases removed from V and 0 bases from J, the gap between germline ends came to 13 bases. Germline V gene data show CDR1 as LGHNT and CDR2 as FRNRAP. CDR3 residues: CASGSRGGFSGNTIYF. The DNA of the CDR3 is TGTGCTAGTGGTTCCCGGGGGGGCTTCTCTGGAAACACCATATATTTT.

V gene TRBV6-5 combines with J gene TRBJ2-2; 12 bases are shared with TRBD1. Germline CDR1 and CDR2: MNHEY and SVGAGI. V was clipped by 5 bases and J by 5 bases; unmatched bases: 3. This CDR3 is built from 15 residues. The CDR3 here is CASSRDRGRTGELFF. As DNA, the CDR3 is TGTGCCAGCAGTCGGGACAGGGGGCGGACCGGGGAGCTGTTTTTT.

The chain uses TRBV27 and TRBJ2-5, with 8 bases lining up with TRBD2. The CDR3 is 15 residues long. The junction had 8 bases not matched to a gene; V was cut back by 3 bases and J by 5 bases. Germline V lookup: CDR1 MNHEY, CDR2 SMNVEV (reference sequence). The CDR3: CASSLMSGGWETQYF. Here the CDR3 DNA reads TGTGCCAGCAGTTTGATGAGCGGGGGTTGGGAGACCCAGTACTTC.

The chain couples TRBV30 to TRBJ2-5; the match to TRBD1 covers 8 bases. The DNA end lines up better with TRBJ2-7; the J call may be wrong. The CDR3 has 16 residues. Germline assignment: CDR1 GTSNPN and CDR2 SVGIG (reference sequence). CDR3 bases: TGTGCCTGGAGCGATCCCCCCGGACAGGGATTGTACGAGCAGTACTTC. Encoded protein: CAWSDPPGQGLYEQYF.

The CDR3 bases are TGTGCCAGCAGTTACGTCGCTGGAGACTTAAGCTATGGCTACACCTTC. Protein product: CASSYVAGDLSYGYTF. The V call is TRBV6-5, the J call TRBJ1-2; unclear D gene. V was trimmed by 2 bases and J by 4 bases, leaving 17 bases between them. CDR1 is MNHEY and CDR2 is SVGAGI in the germline V gene. CDR3 size: 16 residues.

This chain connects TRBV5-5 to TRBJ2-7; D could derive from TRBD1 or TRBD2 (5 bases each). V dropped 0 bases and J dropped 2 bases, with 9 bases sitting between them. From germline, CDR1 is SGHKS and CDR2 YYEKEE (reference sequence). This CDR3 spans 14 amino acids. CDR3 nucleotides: TGTGCCAGCAGCTTGGAGGGGAGTGCCTACGAGCAGTACTTC. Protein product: CASSLEGSAYEQYF.

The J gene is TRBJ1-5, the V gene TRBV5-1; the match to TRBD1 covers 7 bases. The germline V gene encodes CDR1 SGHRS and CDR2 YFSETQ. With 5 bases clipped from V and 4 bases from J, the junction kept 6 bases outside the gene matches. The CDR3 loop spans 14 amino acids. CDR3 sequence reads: CASSSGQRNQPQHF. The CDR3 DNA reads TGCGCCAGCAGTTCGGGACAGCGTAATCAGCCCCAGCATTTT.

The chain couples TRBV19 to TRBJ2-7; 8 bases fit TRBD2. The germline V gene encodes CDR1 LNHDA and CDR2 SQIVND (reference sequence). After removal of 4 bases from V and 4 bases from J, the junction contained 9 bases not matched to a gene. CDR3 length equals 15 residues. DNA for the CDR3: TGTGCCAGTAGTAATCCGACGGGAGGGCCATACGAGCAGTACTTC. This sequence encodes CASSNPTGGPYEQYF.

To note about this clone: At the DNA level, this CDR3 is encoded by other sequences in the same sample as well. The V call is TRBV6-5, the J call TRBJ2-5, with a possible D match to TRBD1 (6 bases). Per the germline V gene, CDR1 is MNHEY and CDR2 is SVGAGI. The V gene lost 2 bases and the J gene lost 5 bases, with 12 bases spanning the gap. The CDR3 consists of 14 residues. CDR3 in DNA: TGTGCCAGCAGTTACAGCCAGGGGTGGGAGACCCAGTACTTC. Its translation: CASSYSQGWETQYF.

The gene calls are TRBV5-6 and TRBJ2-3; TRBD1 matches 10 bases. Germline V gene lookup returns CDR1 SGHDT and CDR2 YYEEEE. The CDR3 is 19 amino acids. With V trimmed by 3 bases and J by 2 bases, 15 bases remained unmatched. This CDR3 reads CASSSPMGTGALITDTQYF. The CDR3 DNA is TGTGCCAGCAGCTCACCCATGGGGACAGGGGCCCTTATCACAGATACGCAGTATTTT.

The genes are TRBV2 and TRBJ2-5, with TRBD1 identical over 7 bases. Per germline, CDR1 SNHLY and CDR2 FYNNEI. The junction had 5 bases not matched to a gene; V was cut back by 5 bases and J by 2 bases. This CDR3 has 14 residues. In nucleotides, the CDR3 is TGTGCCAGCAGTCCGGACAGGTGGCAAGAGACCCAGTACTTC. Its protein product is CASSPDRWQETQYF.

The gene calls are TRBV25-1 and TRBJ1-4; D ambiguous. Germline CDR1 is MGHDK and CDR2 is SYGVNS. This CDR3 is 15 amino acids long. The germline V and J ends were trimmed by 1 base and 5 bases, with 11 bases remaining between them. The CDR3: CASSELGYKNEKLFF. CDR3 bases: TGTGCCAGCAGTGAATTAGGATATAAGAATGAAAAACTGTTTTTT.

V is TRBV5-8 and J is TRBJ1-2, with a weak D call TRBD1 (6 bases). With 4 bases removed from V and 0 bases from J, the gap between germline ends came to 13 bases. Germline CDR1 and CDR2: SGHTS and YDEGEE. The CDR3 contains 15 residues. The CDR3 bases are TGTGCCAGCAGCGCCACAGGGTTAGCTAACTATGGCTACACCTTC. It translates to CASSATGLANYGYTF.